This paragraph reports one TCR beta chain. Its cognate antigen is unknown. Data came from immunoSEQ multiplex PCR; TCRdb stores just in-frame clones and leaves some out. The table lists approximately 75,000 clones, roughly 90% of them singletons. These data originate in a study of T cell responses to AZD1222 COVID-19 vaccine. Study observations and caveats: White British ancestry dominated among donors, who included more females, and clonal diversity was possibly underestimated. Distributed over spike, vaccine-associated CD4 TCRs predominated at 160-218 and 743-854. Nearly half of the spike-specific TCRs reportedly recognize variant regions that carry no mutations.

Trimming took off 9 bases at V and 2 bases at J, with 11 bases between the two ends. The CDR3 runs to 12 residues. From germline, CDR1 is MGHDK and CDR2 SYGVNS. It was second doses at about 4 or about 12 weeks that were pooled. The sample consisted of peripheral blood, taken 28 days after the second AZD1222 dose. The clonotype comes from an adult who received the AZD1222 COVID-19 vaccine. The V call is TRBV25-1, the J call TRBJ2-7; D is perhaps TRBD1 (6 bases). CDR3 in amino acids: CASQGSAYEQYF. DNA of the CDR3: TGTGCCAGTCAGGGGTCCGCCTACGAGCAGTACTTC.